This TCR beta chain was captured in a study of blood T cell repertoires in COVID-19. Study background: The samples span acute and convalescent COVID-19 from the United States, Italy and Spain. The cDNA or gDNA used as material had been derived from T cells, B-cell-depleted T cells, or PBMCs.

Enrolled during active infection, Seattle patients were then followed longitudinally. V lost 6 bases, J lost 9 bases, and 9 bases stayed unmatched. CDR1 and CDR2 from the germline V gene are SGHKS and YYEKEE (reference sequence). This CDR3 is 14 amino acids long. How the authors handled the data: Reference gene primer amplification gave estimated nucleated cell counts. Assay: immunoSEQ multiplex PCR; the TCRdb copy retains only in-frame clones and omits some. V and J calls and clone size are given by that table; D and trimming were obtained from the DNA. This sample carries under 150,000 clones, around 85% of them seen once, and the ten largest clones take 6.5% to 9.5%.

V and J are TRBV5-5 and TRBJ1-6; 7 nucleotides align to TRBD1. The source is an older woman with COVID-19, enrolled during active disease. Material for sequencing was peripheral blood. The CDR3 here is CASTKGTVASPLHF. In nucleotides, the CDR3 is TGTGCCAGCACCAAAGGGACAGTAGCTTCACCCCTCCACTTT.